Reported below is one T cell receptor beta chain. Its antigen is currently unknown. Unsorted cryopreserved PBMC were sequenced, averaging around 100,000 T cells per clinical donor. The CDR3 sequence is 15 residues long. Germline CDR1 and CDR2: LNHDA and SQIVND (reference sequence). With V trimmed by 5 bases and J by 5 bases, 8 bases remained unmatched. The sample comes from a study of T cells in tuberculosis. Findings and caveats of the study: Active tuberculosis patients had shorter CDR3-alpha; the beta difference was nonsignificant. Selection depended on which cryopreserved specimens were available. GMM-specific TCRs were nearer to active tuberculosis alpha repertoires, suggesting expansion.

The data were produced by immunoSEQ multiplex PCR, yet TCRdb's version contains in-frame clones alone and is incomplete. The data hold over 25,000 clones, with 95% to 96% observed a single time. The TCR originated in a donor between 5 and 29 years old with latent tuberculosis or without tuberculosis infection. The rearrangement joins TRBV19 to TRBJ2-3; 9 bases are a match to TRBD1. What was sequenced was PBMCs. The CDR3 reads CASSVMTGGIDTQYF. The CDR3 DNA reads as TGTGCCAGTAGTGTAATGACAGGGGGAATAGATACGCAGTATTTT.